These T cell receptor beta chains were read from a single sample in a study of breast tumors, draining lymph nodes, adjacent tissues. TCRdb re-called the multiplex PCR reads with MiXCR, one entry per CDR3 protein. The data hold 12,000 or so distinct CDR3 sequences, with roughly 53% observed a single time. The sample was tumor-adjacent breast tissue. The receptors stem from a female donor with breast cancer. Some clones in this sample may be carry-over from other donors' samples. Both conserved end residues are part of each CDR3.

>19|TRBV7-9|TRBJ2-1
CASSSTSGSPTYSYNEQFF
>15|TRBV9|TRBJ2-1
CASSPGPQPYNEQFF
>12|TRBV11-3|TRBJ2-7
CASSLGTGTNYF
>12|TRBV20-1|TRBJ2-7
CSASGGIYEQYF
>17|TRBV4-3|TRBJ1-3
CTSSQEGWGTGGNTIYF
>14|TRBV7-7|TRBJ2-5
CASSLAGLQETQYF
>16|TRBV6-5|TRBJ2-1
CASSYSGFSGNNEQFF
>15|TRBV5-1|TRBJ2-7
CASSLVSQSSYEQYF
>15|TRBV12-3/TRBV12-4|TRBJ1-1
CASRGGNNVNTEAFF
>14|TRBV7-2|TRBJ2-7
CASSLYSNQPQQYF
>15|TRBV6-5|TRBJ2-1
CASSSLAGDFNEQFF
>15|TRBV7-2|TRBJ2-3
CASSLKSGSTDTQYF
>14|TRBV9|TRBJ1-5
CASSGQGNNQPQHF
>16|TRBV5-1|TRBJ2-3
CASRRSSDPSTDTQYF
>15|TRBV20-1|TRBJ1-6
CSAPSKGTGNSPLHF
>11|TRBV2|TRBJ2-7
CASSDRPMQYF
>12|TRBV2|TRBJ2-2
CASSDGSGELFF
>18|TRBV6-1|NA
CASSEAGQGYTSNQPQYF
>19|TRBV4-3|TRBJ2-6
CASSRGLGGSGSGANVLTF
>16|TRBV20-1|TRBJ1-3
CSARDRRDASGNTIYF
>15|TRBV10-3|TRBJ2-7
CAISVSGSGSYEQYF